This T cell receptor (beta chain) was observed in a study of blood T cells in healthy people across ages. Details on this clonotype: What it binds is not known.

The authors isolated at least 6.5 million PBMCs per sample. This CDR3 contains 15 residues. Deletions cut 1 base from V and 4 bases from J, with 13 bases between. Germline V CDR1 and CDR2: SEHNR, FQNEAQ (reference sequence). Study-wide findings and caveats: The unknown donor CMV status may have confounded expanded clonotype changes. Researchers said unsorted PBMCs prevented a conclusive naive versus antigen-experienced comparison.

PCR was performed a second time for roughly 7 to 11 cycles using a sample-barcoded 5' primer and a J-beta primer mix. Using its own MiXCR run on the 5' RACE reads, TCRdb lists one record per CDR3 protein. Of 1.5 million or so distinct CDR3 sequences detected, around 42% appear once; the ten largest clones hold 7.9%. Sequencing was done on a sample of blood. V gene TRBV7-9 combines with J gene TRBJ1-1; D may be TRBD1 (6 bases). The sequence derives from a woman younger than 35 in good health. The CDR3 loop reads CASSLGYREATEAFF. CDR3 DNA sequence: TGTGCCAGCAGCTTAGGGTACAGGGAGGCCACTGAAGCTTTCTTT.